This T cell receptor beta chain is from a study of regulatory T cells in long-lasting Graves disease. General study findings and limits: Those with persistent Graves' had less TCR diversity than newly diagnosed patients. Small sample size may have lowered accuracy.

Germline CDR1 and CDR2: MNHNS and SASEGT. V lost 6 bases and J lost 5; bases outside the gene matches: 8. The CDR3 has 15 residues. Sample time point: persistent/refractory GD, antithyroid drugs over 5 years with positive TRAb. PBMC-extracted RNA yielded the TCR library. One endocrinology department in Xi'an, China, was where patients came from. Many counts were recorded for this clonotype. Its antigen is as yet unknown. TCR beta libraries were built with iRepertoire HTBI primers and Arm-PCR of CDR3 regions. TCRdb reprocessed the multiplex PCR reads with MiXCR, giving one entry per CDR3 protein. This table has 300,000 to 350,000 distinct CDR3 sequences, 15% to 20% appearing once.

Sequences were derived from peripheral blood mononuclear cells (PBMCs), sampled when the disease was refractory, from a patient treated with antithyroid drugs. This sequence joins TRBV6-1 and TRBJ1-4; 8 bases align to TRBD1. This sequence was found in a female donor with Graves disease. The chain's CDR3 is CASRETGGENEKLFF. The CDR3 DNA sequence: TGTGCCAGCAGGGAAACAGGGGGAGAGAATGAAAAACTGTTTTTT.